Listed here are 22 T cell receptor beta chains from one sample, sequenced in a study of beta chain features in type 1 diabetes. Whole-study results and caveats: Moderately but significantly shorter TCRB CDR3s were found in Type 1 diabetes patients in all four CD4+ subsets.

Expressed TCRB transcripts were sequenced because the entire RNA isolate underwent reverse transcription. The table came from immunoSEQ multiplex PCR; TCRdb's copy has only in-frame clones and leaves some out. The sample consists of a few hundred thousand clones, 9.6% of them appearing once. Their antigens are not known. Input material: central memory CD4+ T cells from blood. The receptors stem from a man younger than 40 with type 1 diabetes.

Ten or more counts support this clone. V gene TRBV19 combines with J gene TRBJ2-2; 8 bases agree with TRBD1. This CDR3 is built from 15 residues. V dropped 6 bases and J dropped 2; count of bases not matched to a gene: 5. CDR1 and CDR2 from the germline V gene are LNHDA and SQIVND (reference sequence). This chain's CDR3 is CASSRTGLNTGELFF. In DNA form, the CDR3 reads TGTGCCAGTAGCCGGACAGGGCTTAACACCGGGGAGCTGTTTTTT.

In this sample, this clone turned up a few times. The chain couples TRBV10-1 to TRBJ2-4, with a possible D match to TRBD1 (6 bases). The CDR3 has 13 residues. Per germline, CDR1 WNHNN and CDR2 SYGVQD (reference sequence). The V end lost 4 bases, the J end lost 5 bases, and 9 bases lay between the germline ends. The chain's CDR3 is CASSVAGENIQYF. As DNA, the CDR3 is TGCGCCAGCAGTGTCGCAGGGGAAAACATTCAGTACTTC.

This clone occurred many times. This chain links TRBV28 with TRBJ2-1; tentative D call: TRBD1 (6 bases). Per the germline V gene, CDR1 is MDHEN and CDR2 is SYDVKM. CDR3 size: 15 residues. Trimming removed 4 bases from V and 8 bases from J, with 18 bases in between. CDR3 DNA: TGTGCCAGCAGTTCAAAGGGGGACGGGACCCATGAGCAGTTCTTC. Protein: CASSSKGDGTHEQFF.

This clone was detected a few times. This chain connects TRBV6-5 to TRBJ2-5; no clear D. Trimming removed 0 bases at V and 5 bases at J, with 10 bases between. Germline CDR1 reads MNHEY; CDR2 reads SVGAGI. The CDR3 loop spans 14 amino acids. In DNA, the CDR3 is TGTGCCAGCAGTTACTCCGCATGGATGGAGACCCAGTACTTC. It codes for CASSYSAWMETQYF.

This clone came up many times. V and J are TRBV15 and TRBJ2-7; 9 bases are shared with TRBD1. CDR3 length equals 15 residues. Germline V lookup: CDR1 LNHNV, CDR2 YYDKDF (reference sequence). Losses at the gene ends were 2 bases for V and 5 bases for J; bases not matched to a gene: 7. This CDR3 is CATSRNRQGEDEQYF. Here the CDR3 DNA reads TGTGCCACCAGCAGAAACAGACAGGGGGAAGACGAGCAGTACTTC.

This clone was seen a handful of times. The chain links TRBV5-1 to TRBJ2-5, with D possibly called TRBD1 or TRBD2 (5 bases each). This CDR3 contains 15 residues. V shed 1 base and J shed 7 bases, with 17 bases lying between them. The germline V gene encodes CDR1 SGHRS and CDR2 YFSETQ. The CDR3 nucleotides read TGCGCCAGCAGCTTGTCCCGGGACGATGTTGGGACCCAGTACTTC. Its translation: CASSLSRDDVGTQYF.

The chain joins TRBV28 to TRBJ2-7; possible D gene TRBD1, 5 bases. V lost 7 bases and J lost 2, with 9 bases in between. The CDR3 is 12 amino acids. Germline V gives CDR1 MDHEN, CDR2 SYDVKM. CDR3 sequence reads: CASTTTAYEQYF. For the CDR3, the DNA is TGTGCCAGCACTACGACAGCCTACGAGCAGTACTTC.

The V gene is TRBV5-1, the J gene TRBJ2-7; D is perhaps TRBD1 (5 bases). Germline V gene data show CDR1 as SGHRS and CDR2 as YFSETQ. This CDR3 region has 15 residues. V lost 7 bases, J lost 2 bases, and 19 bases lay in between. The CDR3 reads CASRMFWQGTYEQYF. Written as DNA, the CDR3 is TGCGCCAGCCGTATGTTTTGGCAGGGCACCTACGAGCAGTACTTC.

This clone has more than one count but fewer than ten. The rearrangement joins TRBV28 to TRBJ1-2; perhaps TRBD1 as D (5 bases). This CDR3 is 13 amino acids long. The V end was cut by 8 bases, the J end by 4 bases, with 14 bases between. Germline lookup yields CDR1 MDHEN and CDR2 SYDVKM. The CDR3 coding sequence is TGTGCCAGCCGGGACCCGCTTCGCTATGGCTACACCTTC. It specifies CASRDPLRYGYTF.

The chain has TRBV14 and TRBJ2-7; 8 bases line up with TRBD2. This CDR3 contains 16 residues. V shed 4 bases, J shed 1 base, and the junction held 9 bases outside the gene matches. CDR1 SGHDN and CDR2 FVKESK come from the germline V gene. The CDR3 DNA reads as TGTGCCAGCAGCCCTCATGGGAGCGGGAGTTCCTACGAGCAGTACTTC. Translating gives CASSPHGSGSSYEQYF.

In this sample, this clone turned up a few times. This chain links TRBV7-2 with TRBJ2-3; no definite D call. V lost 1 base and J lost 5, with 13 bases in between. Per the germline V gene, CDR1 is SGHTA and CDR2 is FQGNSA. The CDR3 runs 15 residues. CDR3 residues: CASSLVLLARDTQYF. CDR3 DNA sequence: TGTGCCAGCAGCTTAGTCCTGTTAGCTCGAGATACGCAGTATTTT.

The chain combines TRBV5-4 with TRBJ2-2, with D unclear. Germline V gene lookup returns CDR1 SGHNT and CDR2 YYREEE (reference sequence). V lost 0 bases, J lost 3 bases, and 9 bases lay in between. This CDR3 contains 15 residues. The DNA for the CDR3 is TGTGCCAGCAGCTTGGGGTTCGGCGACACCGGGGAGCTGTTTTTT. This encodes CASSLGFGDTGELFF.

V is TRBV7-2 and J is TRBJ2-7; 7 positions agree with TRBD1. Looked up from germline, CDR1 is SGHTA and CDR2 is FQGNSA. V lost 6 bases to trimming and J lost 3 bases; unmatched junction nucleotides: 5. This CDR3 is 13 amino acids long. CDR3 protein: CASRKDRSYEQYF. For the CDR3, the DNA is TGTGCCAGCAGAAAGGACAGGAGCTACGAGCAGTACTTC.

There are many counts of this clone. This chain links TRBV4-3 with TRBJ2-3; 10 bases match TRBD2. The CDR3 covers 17 residues. The V and J ends lost 2 bases and 0 bases, in that order; junction bases with no gene match: 5. Germline V gives CDR1 LGHNA, CDR2 YSLEER. The CDR3 DNA sequence: TGCGCCAGCAGCCAAAGAGCTAGCGGGAGTAGCACAGATACGCAGTATTTT. Its protein is CASSQRASGSSTDTQYF.

The table lists this clone with many counts. This chain links TRBV11-1 with TRBJ2-7; D is uncertain. From germline, CDR1 is SGHAT and CDR2 FQDESV (reference sequence). CDR3 length: 14 amino acids. Trimming shortened V by 3 bases and J by 0 bases, and 9 bases separated the two germline ends. This CDR3 reads CASSFPSSSYEQYF. In DNA form, the CDR3 reads TGTGCCAGCAGCTTCCCATCGAGCTCCTACGAGCAGTACTTC.

This clone was picked up a small number of times. The V and J genes are TRBV23-1 and TRBJ2-6, with D possibly TRBD2 on 5 matching bases. TRBV23-1 is an open reading frame, and its role is uncertain. The CDR3 is 17 amino acids. V lost 6 bases and J lost 3, with 18 bases in between. DNA for the CDR3: TGCGCCAGCAGCCGCCGCACGGGAAGTTATGGGGCCAACGTCCTGACTTTC. Translated, it gives CASSRRTGSYGANVLTF.

This clone was counted only a few times. The V gene is TRBV5-1, the J gene TRBJ2-7; D may correspond to TRBD1 or TRBD2 (5 bases each). Germline lookup yields CDR1 SGHRS and CDR2 YFSETQ. Trimming removed 5 bases from V and 5 bases from J, with 17 bases in between. The CDR3 length is 14 residues. CDR3 sequence reads: CASRTATTVNEQYF. In nucleotides, the CDR3 is TGCGCCAGCAGGACAGCGACTACAGTTAACGAGCAGTACTTC.

This clone showed up many times. This rearrangement joins TRBV23-1 to TRBJ1-5; 12 nucleotides line up with TRBD1. TRBV23-1 is labeled an ORF, and its function is uncertain. V lost 2 bases and J lost 7; bases outside the gene matches: 6. The CDR3 totals 16 residues. The CDR3 spells CASSQGDRGRGQPQHF. The CDR3 DNA reads TGCGCCAGCAGTCAAGGGGACAGGGGGCGAGGGCAGCCCCAGCATTTT.

This clone was picked up a small number of times. The V call is TRBV7-2, the J call TRBJ2-7; 8 bases are shared with TRBD1. The CDR3 spans 13 residues. Losses at the gene ends were 5 bases for V and 4 bases for J; bases not matched to a gene: 4. The germline V gene encodes CDR1 SGHTA and CDR2 FQGNSA. The CDR3 coding sequence is TGTGCCAGCAGCCCAGGGGGCCGATACGAGCAGTACTTC. The encoded protein is CASSPGGRYEQYF.

The CDR3 DNA reads TGCGCCAGCAGCGCGGGACTAGCGGGAGCCTACAATGAGCAGTTCTTC. Translation: CASSAGLAGAYNEQFF. This chain joins TRBV5-1 and TRBJ2-1; the match to TRBD2 covers 14 bases. Germline V lookup: CDR1 SGHRS, CDR2 YFSETQ. The CDR3 sequence is 16 residues long. The V gene end was trimmed by 4 bases and the J gene end by 2 bases; junction bases not matched to a gene: 2.

The chain recombines TRBV6-5 with TRBJ2-5, with 7 nucleotides matching TRBD1. The V gene end was trimmed by 6 bases and the J gene end by 7 bases; junction bases not matched to a gene: 11. The CDR3 totals 14 residues. Germline V lookup: CDR1 MNHEY, CDR2 SVGAGI. The CDR3: CASSSTGIKRTQYF. CDR3 DNA: TGTGCCAGCAGCTCGACAGGGATCAAGAGGACCCAGTACTTC.

This clone was counted a few times. This sequence joins TRBV28 and TRBJ2-7; TRBD1 aligns across 9 bases. The V and J ends lost 6 bases and 1 base, in that order; junction bases with no gene match: 7. The CDR3 runs to 15 residues. Germline V gene data show CDR1 as MDHEN and CDR2 as SYDVKM. CDR3 in DNA: TGTGCCAGCAGATCCTACGGGACAGGGTCCTACGAGCAGTACTTC. Its protein product is CASRSYGTGSYEQYF.